This T cell receptor beta chain was profiled in a study of Graves' ophthalmopathy and Graves' hyperthyroidism. RNA transcripts were the template, and TCR beta CDR3 regions were amplified from them. First-round RT-PCR employed HTBI primers, with a second-round multiplex PCR after it. TCRdb re-derived calls from the multiplex PCR reads in MiXCR, one entry per CDR3 protein. The sample includes approximately 330,000 distinct CDR3 sequences, about a sixth of them seen just once. Germline lookup yields CDR1 SGHAT and CDR2 FQNNGV. Trimming took off 5 bases at V and 2 bases at J, with 13 bases between the two ends. The CDR3 is 14 amino acids. With a duration under 3 months, ophthalmopathy in the donors showed moderate-to-severe activity, CAS ≥3 and NOSPECS ≥4. Reliance was placed on clinical symptoms, serum thyroxine, TRAb, thyroid ultrasound and orbital computed tomography for diagnosis. The PBMCs used were ones drawn from over 9.5 ml of fresh peripheral blood.

The source of this sequence is an adult man with Graves' ophthalmopathy. The rearrangement joins TRBV11-2 to TRBJ2-7; TRBD1 or TRBD2 may be the D gene (5 bases each). The sequencing sample was made of peripheral blood. The CDR3 here is CASSPTEGTYEQYF. The CDR3 coding sequence is TGTGCCAGCAGCCCGACAGAGGGAACCTACGAGCAGTACTTC.